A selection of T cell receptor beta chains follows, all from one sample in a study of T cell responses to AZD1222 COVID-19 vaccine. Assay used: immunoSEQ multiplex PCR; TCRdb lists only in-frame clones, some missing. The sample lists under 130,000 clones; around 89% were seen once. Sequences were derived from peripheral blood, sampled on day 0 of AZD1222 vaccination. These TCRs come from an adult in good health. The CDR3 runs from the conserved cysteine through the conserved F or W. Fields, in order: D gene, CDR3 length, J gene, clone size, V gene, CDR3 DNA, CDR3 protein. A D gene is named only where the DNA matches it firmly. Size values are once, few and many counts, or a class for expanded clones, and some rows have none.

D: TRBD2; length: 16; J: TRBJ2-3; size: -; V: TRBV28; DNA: TGTGCCAGCAGTTTTTTGACTAGCGGACGCACAGATACGCAGTATTTT; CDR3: CASSFLTSGRTDTQYF
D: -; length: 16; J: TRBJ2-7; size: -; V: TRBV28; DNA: TGTGCCAGCAGTTTAAGGGGTACCGGGACGCGCTACGAGCAGTACTTC; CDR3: CASSLRGTGTRYEQYF
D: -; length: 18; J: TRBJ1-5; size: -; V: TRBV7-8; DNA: TGTGCCAGCAGCCCAATAGGGTCTCAGAGCTATAGCAATCAGCCCCAGCATTTT; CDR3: CASSPIGSQSYSNQPQHF
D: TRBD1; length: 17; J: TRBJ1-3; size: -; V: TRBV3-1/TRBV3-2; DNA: TGTGCCAGCAGTATACCCGGGACAGGGGGCCGTGGAAACACCATATATTTT; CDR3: CASSIPGTGGRGNTIYF
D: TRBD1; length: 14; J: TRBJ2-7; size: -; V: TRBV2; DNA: TGTGCCAGCACCTCAGGGGGTGGGGCCTACGAGCAGTACTTC; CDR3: CASTSGGGAYEQYF
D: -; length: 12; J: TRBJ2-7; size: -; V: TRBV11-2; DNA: TGTGCCAGCAGCTTAGTAGGCTACGAGCAGTACTTC; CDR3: CASSLVGYEQYF
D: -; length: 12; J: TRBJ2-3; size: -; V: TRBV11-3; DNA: TGTGCCAGCAGCACCCGCACAGATACGCAGTATTTT; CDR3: CASSTRTDTQYF
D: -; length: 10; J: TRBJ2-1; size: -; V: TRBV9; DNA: TGTACTAGATCAAAGAGAAGAAAGTTCTTC; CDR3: CTRSKRRKFF
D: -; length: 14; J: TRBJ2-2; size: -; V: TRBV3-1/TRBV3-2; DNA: TGTGCCAGCAGCCAACAAAGCAACACCGGGGAGCTGTTTTTT; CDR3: CASSQQSNTGELFF
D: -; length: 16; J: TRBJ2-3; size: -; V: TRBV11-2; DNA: TGTGCCAGCAGCTTAGGACAGGGAGGGGGCACAGATACGCAGTATTTT; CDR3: CASSLGQGGGTDTQYF
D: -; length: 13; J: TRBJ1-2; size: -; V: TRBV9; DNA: TGTGCCAGCAGCGTATTCGGGGATCGAGGCTACACCTTC; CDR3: CASSVFGDRGYTF
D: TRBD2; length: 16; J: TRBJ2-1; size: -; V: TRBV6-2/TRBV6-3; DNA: TGTGCCAGCAGTTACTTTGGACTAGCGGCATACAATGAGCAGTTCTTC; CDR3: CASSYFGLAAYNEQFF
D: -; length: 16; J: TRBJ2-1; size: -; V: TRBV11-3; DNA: TGTGCCACCCAGGGTCGAAGGGGGGGTACGGGAAATGAGCAGTTCTTC; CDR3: CATQGRRGGTGNEQFF
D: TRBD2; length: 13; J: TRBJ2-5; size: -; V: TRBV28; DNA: TGTGCCAGCAATACAGCGGGGAGAGAGACCCAGTACTTC; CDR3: CASNTAGRETQYF
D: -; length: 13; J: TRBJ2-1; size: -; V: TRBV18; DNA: TGTGCCAGCTCACCACTTAGTGGGGGGGAGCAGTTCTTC; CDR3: CASSPLSGGEQFF
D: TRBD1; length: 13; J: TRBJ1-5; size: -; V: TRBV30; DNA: TGTGCCTGGACCACAGGGGGAAATCAGCCCCAGCATTTT; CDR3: CAWTTGGNQPQHF
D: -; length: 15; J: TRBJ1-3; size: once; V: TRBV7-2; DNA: TGTGCCAGCAGCCCCGACTCATTATCTGGAAACACCATATATTTT; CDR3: CASSPDSLSGNTIYF
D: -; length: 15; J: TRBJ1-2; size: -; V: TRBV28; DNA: -; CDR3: CASSSSGQGGYGYTF
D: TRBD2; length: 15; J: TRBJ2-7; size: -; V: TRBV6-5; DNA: TGTGCCAGCAGCATACTAGCGGGAGCCTCCCACGAGCAGTACTTC; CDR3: CASSILAGASHEQYF
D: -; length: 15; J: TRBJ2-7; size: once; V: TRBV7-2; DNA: TGTGCCAGCAGCTTAGTGGCAGGCCCCCTCTACGAGCAGTACTTC; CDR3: CASSLVAGPLYEQYF
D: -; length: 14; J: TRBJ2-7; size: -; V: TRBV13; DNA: TGTGCCAGCAGCTTCAGCCGGGACCGCTACGAGCAGTACTTC; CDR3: CASSFSRDRYEQYF
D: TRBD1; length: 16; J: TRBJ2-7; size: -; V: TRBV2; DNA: TGTGCCAGCAGTAAATTCCGGGACAGCCCTGTGGACGAGCAGTACTTC; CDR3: CASSKFRDSPVDEQYF
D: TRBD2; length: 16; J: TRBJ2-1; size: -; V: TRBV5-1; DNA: TGCGCCAGCAGCTTCCGGACTCAGCGGGACTACAATGAGCAGTTCTTC; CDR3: CASSFRTQRDYNEQFF
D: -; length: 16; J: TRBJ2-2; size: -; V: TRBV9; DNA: TGTGCCAGCAGCCCCCGACGCCCCGGATTCACCGGGGAGCTGTTTTTT; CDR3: CASSPRRPGFTGELFF
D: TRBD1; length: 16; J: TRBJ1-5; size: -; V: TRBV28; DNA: TGTGCCAGCCGTCGGGACAGGGGGCATCGAGGTCAGCCCCAGCATTTT; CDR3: CASRRDRGHRGQPQHF
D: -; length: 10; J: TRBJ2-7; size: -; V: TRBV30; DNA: TGTGCCTGGGGTACCTACGAGCAGTACTTC; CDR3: CAWGTYEQYF
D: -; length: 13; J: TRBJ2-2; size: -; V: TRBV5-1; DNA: TGCGCCAGCAGCTCCTTGGCAGCCGGGGAGCTGTTTTTT; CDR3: CASSSLAAGELFF